This T cell receptor beta chain was sequenced in a study of T cells after yellow fever vaccination. Study-level results: It was the secondary response that reached its peak faster, day 5 versus 15, but it was weaker. Just a small share of clonotypes turned up in the CD4 compartment as well as the CD8 compartment. Contaminating bulk clonotypes could be abundant in FACS-sorted repertoires. Clones from primary vaccination mostly reappeared after the booster (around 96% CD4, about 88% CD8).

Germline loops: CDR1 KGHSH, CDR2 LQKENI. This CDR3 spans 15 amino acids. V was cut by 5 bases and J by 2 bases, with 16 bases left in between. Using its own MiXCR run on the 5' RACE reads, TCRdb lists one record per CDR3 protein. Counted here are 500,000 to 650,000 distinct CDR3 sequences, more than 9% occurring once; the ten biggest clones make up more than 13%. On this clonotype itself: What it recognizes is unknown.

The receptor was derived from a man aged 25 to 45 who received the YFV17D yellow fever vaccine. The chain recombines TRBV18 with TRBJ2-7; D possibly corresponds to TRBD1 (7 bases). The sample was PBMCs, taken on the day of the yellow fever booster vaccination. The CDR3 sequence: CASSAGQTRTYEQYF. DNA of the CDR3: TGTGCCAGCTCAGCGGGACAGACGAGGACCTACGAGCAGTACTTC.